The 16 T cell receptor beta chains below all came from one sample that was sequenced in a study of beta chain features in type 1 diabetes. Antigen specificity for these receptors is unknown. Study-wide points: All four CD4+ subsets from Type 1 diabetes patients carried moderately but significantly shorter TCRB CDR3s.

What was sequenced were expressed TCRB transcripts, since all of the isolated RNA had been reverse transcribed. Sequenced by immunoSEQ multiplex PCR; TCRdb stores in-frame clones only, minus some. Of 240,000 or so clones listed, roughly 20% were seen once; the top ten hold 0.028%. The sequenced sample was naive CD4+ T cells from blood. These receptors all stem from a woman aged 40 to 55 with type 1 diabetes.

Remarks on this clone: This CDR3 is also generated by other DNA sequences in the sample. This chain links TRBV9 with TRBJ1-5; no clear D. V lost 0 bases and J 1 base, leaving 5 bases between the germline ends. CDR3 size: 14 residues. Germline values: CDR1 SGDLS, CDR2 YYNGEE. CDR3 loop: CASSVGQSNQPQHF. For the CDR3, the DNA is TGTGCCAGCAGCGTAGGTCAGAGCAATCAGCCCCAGCATTTT.

This clone occurred a few times. V gene TRBV30 combines with J gene TRBJ2-7, with D uncertain. Germline assignment: CDR1 GTSNPN and CDR2 SVGIG (reference sequence). The CDR3 has 12 amino acids. Between the trimmed V and J ends, which lost 4 bases and 2 bases, there was a span of 9 bases. The CDR3 sequence: CAWNIPPYEQYF. Written as DNA, the CDR3 is TGTGCCTGGAATATTCCCCCCTACGAGCAGTACTTC.

This chain links TRBV30 with TRBJ1-2, with 9 nucleotides matching TRBD1. There are 14 residues in the CDR3. The junction had 14 bases not matched to a gene; V was cut back by 8 bases and J by 7 bases. Germline V gene lookup returns CDR1 GTSNPN and CDR2 SVGIG (reference sequence). In DNA form, the CDR3 reads TGTGCCGGCGACAGGGGGGCTTCCCTTGGTGGCTACACCTTC. This gives the protein CAGDRGASLGGYTF.

This clone was found a few times. Other DNA sequences within the sample encode an identical CDR3. The rearrangement uses TRBV4-2 and TRBJ1-1; a possible D gene is TRBD1 (5 bases). Between the trimmed V and J ends, which lost 0 bases and 1 base, there was a span of 6 bases. The CDR3 loop spans 14 amino acids. From germline, CDR1 is LGHNA and CDR2 YNFKEQ. Here the CDR3 DNA reads TGTGCCAGCAGCCAAGAAACAGGGAACACTGAAGCTTTCTTT. This codes for CASSQETGNTEAFF.

V and J are TRBV4-1 and TRBJ2-3; the match to TRBD2 covers 12 bases. Germline V gives CDR1 MGHRA, CDR2 YSYEKL. V trimming: 0 bases; J trimming: 0 bases; junction bases outside the gene matches: 7. The CDR3 runs 19 residues. In DNA, the CDR3 is TGCGCCAGCAGCCAAGAGAACACTAGCGGGAGGAGGAGCACAGATACGCAGTATTTT. It translates to CASSQENTSGRRSTDTQYF.

There are a few counts of this clone. This chain joins TRBV6-1 and TRBJ2-3; D gene uncertain. The CDR3 covers 11 residues. Trimming removed 8 bases from V and 2 bases from J, with 5 bases in between. Germline values: CDR1 MNHNS, CDR2 SASEGT. The CDR3 protein is CASATTDTQYF. The CDR3 nucleotides read TGTGCCAGCGCTACCACAGATACGCAGTATTTT.

The chain recombines TRBV7-2 with TRBJ2-5; TRBD2 agrees at 9 bases. Germline V gene data show CDR1 as SGHTA and CDR2 as FQGNSA. V lost 3 bases and J lost 7; bases outside the gene matches: 6. The CDR3 loop spans 14 amino acids. For the CDR3, the DNA is TGTGCCAGCAGCTTTCCGGGGCGGGAGGGGACCCAGTACTTC. Translating gives CASSFPGREGTQYF.

The V and J genes are TRBV28 and TRBJ1-4; D is possibly TRBD1 (5 bases). CDR1 is MDHEN and CDR2 is SYDVKM in the germline V gene. Between the trimmed V and J ends, which lost 1 base and 8 bases, there was a span of 11 bases. CDR3 length: 14 residues. CDR3: CASSLSQQEEKLFF. The CDR3 nucleotides read TGTGCCAGCAGTTTATCTCAACAGGAAGAAAAACTGTTTTTT.

This clone was seen only a few times. Other DNA variants within this sample encode the same CDR3. CDR3 DNA: TGCAGCGCGGAACAGGGGGCCAAAAACATTCAGTACTTC. Its protein is CSAEQGAKNIQYF. This sequence joins TRBV29-1 and TRBJ2-4, with 7 bases that match TRBD1. The germline gives CDR1 SQVTM, CDR2 ANQGSEA. V lost 7 bases to trimming and J lost 1 base; unmatched junction nucleotides: 4. The CDR3 covers 13 residues.

V gene TRBV9 combines with J gene TRBJ2-1, with 7 bases matching TRBD2. The CDR3 consists of 12 residues. CDR1 and CDR2 from the germline V gene are SGDLS and YYNGEE. J lost 8 bases, V lost 4 bases, and 3 bases had no gene match. CDR3 loop: CASSRLADEQFF. CDR3 nucleotides: TGTGCCAGCAGCCGACTAGCAGATGAGCAGTTCTTC.

V gene TRBV5-1 combines with J gene TRBJ1-1; TRBD1 is a possible D gene (6 bases). CDR1 and CDR2 (germline): SGHRS, YFSETQ. CDR3 length: 14 residues. V lost 0 bases to trimming and J lost 4 bases, with 10 bases between them. The CDR3 reads CASSLGGPGTEAFF. CDR3 coding DNA: TGCGCCAGCAGCTTGGGGGGGCCAGGCACTGAAGCTTTCTTT. Looking up the rest from reference TRBV5-1 and TRBJ1-1 gives the full variable domain: KAGVTQTPRYLIKTRGQQVTLSCSPISGHRSVSWYQQTPGQGLQFLFEYFSETQRNKGNFPGRFSGRQFSNSRSEMNVSTLELGDSALYLCASSLGGPGTEAFFGQGTRLTVV.

V and J are TRBV7-9 and TRBJ1-2; no firm D call. The germline V gene has CDR1 SEHNR and CDR2 FQNEAQ (reference sequence). V lost 0 bases to trimming and J lost 4 bases, with 12 bases between them. This CDR3 is 15 amino acids long. The chain's CDR3 is CASSLASTPGYGYTF. In DNA form, the CDR3 reads TGTGCCAGCAGCTTAGCGTCCACACCGGGCTATGGCTACACCTTC.

The chain combines TRBV29-1 with TRBJ1-3, with 9 bases fitting TRBD1. CDR1 is SQVTM, CDR2 ANQGSEA, per germline. This CDR3 region has 18 residues. The V gene end was trimmed by 6 bases and the J gene end by 1 base; junction bases not matched to a gene: 16. CDR3 DNA sequence: TGCAGCGTCCACATCCAGGGACAGGGTGTGGGTTCTGGAAACACCATATATTTT. It encodes CSVHIQGQGVGSGNTIYF.

This clone was seen more than once but under ten times. CDR3 in amino acids: CASSTGFLRRGELFF. The CDR3 DNA is TGCGCCAGTAGCACGGGATTCCTCCGGCGAGGGGAGCTGTTTTTT. The chain joins TRBV5-1 to TRBJ2-2; D is possibly TRBD2 (5 bases). CDR3 length equals 15 residues. Per germline, CDR1 SGHRS and CDR2 YFSETQ. V lost 8 bases, J lost 8 bases, and 22 bases lay in between. Filled out from reference TRBV5-1 and TRBJ2-2, the complete variable domain reads KAGVTQTPRYLIKTRGQQVTLSCSPISGHRSVSWYQQTPGQGLQFLFEYFSETQRNKGNFPGRFSGRQFSNSRSEMNVSTLELGDSALYLCASSTGFLRRGELFFGEGSRLTVL.

The chain combines TRBV9 with TRBJ2-7, with D possibly being TRBD1 (6 bases). In germline, CDR1 is SGDLS, CDR2 YYNGEE. This CDR3 spans 15 amino acids. The V gene lost 3 bases and the J gene lost 2 bases, with 15 bases spanning the gap. CDR3 DNA sequence: TGTGCCAGCAGCGCGTATGGGACACCGACCTACGAGCAGTACTTC. This gives the protein CASSAYGTPTYEQYF.

The chain combines TRBV28 with TRBJ2-3, with D tentatively TRBD2 (5 bases). Deletions cut 4 bases from V and 0 bases from J, with 11 bases between. There are 15 residues in the CDR3. Germline assignment: CDR1 MDHEN and CDR2 SYDVKM. The DNA for the CDR3 is TGTGCCAGCAGTTCGACGGGGTCTAGCACAGATACGCAGTATTTT. It specifies CASSSTGSSTDTQYF. The whole variable domain, remainder taken from reference TRBV28 and TRBJ2-3, is DVKVTQSSRYLVKRTGEKVFLECVQDMDHENMFWYRQDPGLGLRLIYFSYDVKMKEKGDIPEGYSVSREKKERFSLILESASTNQTSMYLCASSSTGSSTDTQYFGPGTRLTVL.